One sample yielded the 10 T cell receptor beta chains listed below, sequenced in a study of blood T cell repertoires in COVID-19 (TCRdb year 2020). Receptor amplification or capture employed the immunoSEQ multiplex PCR assay. The clones in this table, taken by TCRdb from immuneACCESS, are in-frame only. Not every clone is retained; where verified, under half of the shortfall comes from an unresolved V gene, and the cause of the rest is unknown. The sample has fewer than 350,000 clones on record, 80% to 90% of them singletons. The top ten hold roughly 12% of the sample. Material: peripheral blood. The source is a woman in her twenties or thirties with COVID-19, enrolled during active disease.

The V and J genes are TRBV7-9 and TRBJ1-1, with a weak D call TRBD1 (6 bases). Trimming left V 3 bases short and J 1 base short, with 21 bases between. From germline, CDR1 is SEHNR and CDR2 FQNEAQ (reference sequence). The CDR3 is 18 amino acids. The DNA of the CDR3 is TGTGCCAGCAGCTTCACCCGCGGGGGCAACGGAGCGAACACTGAAGCTTTCTTT. Translation gives CASSFTRGGNGANTEAFF.

This clone was seen only once. V is TRBV7-9 and J is TRBJ2-1; tentatively, D is TRBD1 (6 bases). The CDR3 totals 16 residues. V gave up 5 bases and J gave up 3 bases, with 17 bases separating them. Germline CDR1 is SEHNR and CDR2 is FQNEAQ (reference sequence). CDR3 sequence (DNA): TGTGCCAGCAGCGTCCGACAGGAAGTTTTCTACAATGAGCAGTTCTTC. It specifies CASSVRQEVFYNEQFF. Drawing the rest from reference TRBV7-9 and TRBJ2-1, the complete variable domain is DTGVSQNPRHKITKRGQNVTFRCDPISEHNRLYWYRQTLGQGPEFLTYFQNEAQLEKSRLLSDRFSAERPKGSFSTLEIQRTEQGDSAMYLCASSVRQEVFYNEQFFGPGTRLTVL.

The chain carries TRBV18 and TRBJ2-7; 8 nucleotides line up with TRBD1. CDR1 is KGHSH and CDR2 is LQKENI in the germline V gene. The V and J ends lost 3 bases and 5 bases, in that order; junction bases with no gene match: 6. The CDR3 is 14 amino acids. CDR3 bases: TGTGCCAGCTCACCTGAGACAGGGGTACACGAGCAGTACTTC. It codes for CASSPETGVHEQYF.

The chain uses TRBV12-5 and TRBJ2-3; 12 nucleotides align to TRBD2. This CDR3 is built from 15 residues. Per germline, CDR1 LGHNT and CDR2 FRNRAP. V lost 5 bases to trimming and J lost 4 bases; unmatched junction nucleotides: 4. The CDR3 here is CASGMGLAGADTQYF. CDR3 sequence (DNA): TGTGCTAGTGGTATGGGACTAGCGGGCGCAGATACGCAGTATTTT.

The chain recombines TRBV23-1 with TRBJ2-2, with D uncertain. TRBV23-1 is labeled an ORF, and its function is uncertain. With 1 base removed from V and 3 bases from J, the gap between germline ends came to 9 bases. This CDR3 is built from 15 residues. This CDR3 is CASSQYAGDTGELFF. CDR3 sequence (DNA): TGCGCCAGCAGTCAATATGCAGGCGACACCGGGGAGCTGTTTTTT.

This clone was counted a single time. V gene TRBV5-1 combines with J gene TRBJ2-3, with 9 bases matching TRBD1. Per germline, CDR1 SGHRS and CDR2 YFSETQ. The CDR3 runs to 14 residues. The junction had 6 bases not matched to a gene; V was cut back by 7 bases and J by 3 bases. The CDR3 coding sequence is TGCGCCAGCGATACCGGACAGGGGACAGATACGCAGTATTTT. It codes for CASDTGQGTDTQYF.

This clone was found once. The V and J genes are TRBV11-3 and TRBJ2-7; D unresolved. The V end lost 4 bases, the J end lost 6 bases, and 13 bases lay between the germline ends. This CDR3 spans 13 amino acids. Germline V gene lookup returns CDR1 SGHNT and CDR2 YENEEA. The CDR3 DNA is TGTGCCAGCAGCTATTTCCGCGGTTCCGAGCAGTACTTC. It encodes CASSYFRGSEQYF.

This clone was detected only once. The chain combines TRBV27 with TRBJ2-6, with D perhaps matching TRBD1 (5 bases). V gave up 6 bases and J gave up 4 bases, with 10 bases separating them. Germline CDR1 is MNHEY and CDR2 is SMNVEV (reference sequence). CDR3 length: 14 amino acids. The CDR3 DNA reads as TGTGCCAGCAGACTGAAGGGGGGGGCCAACGTCCTGACTTTC. Protein: CASRLKGGANVLTF.

The chain joins TRBV3-1 (or the pseudogene TRBV3-2) to TRBJ1-6, with 7 nucleotides matching TRBD1. The CDR3 spans 14 residues. V gave up 2 bases and J gave up 9 bases; unmatched junction bases: 4. CDR1 LGHDT and CDR2 YNNKEL come from the germline V gene (reference sequence). CDR3 region: CASSQKGAISPLHF. The CDR3 DNA reads as TGTGCCAGCAGCCAAAAGGGGGCGATTTCACCCCTCCACTTT.

CDR3 loop: CASSKARRQGVCPQANQPQHF. The DNA of the CDR3 is TGTGCCAGCAGCAAAGCGAGAAGACAGGGAGTTTGTCCCCAGGCCAATCAGCCCCAGCATTTT. The chain carries TRBV21-1 and TRBJ1-5; the table assigns TRBD1, which was not confirmed against the DNA. TRBV21-1 is recorded as a pseudogene. CDR3 length equals 21 residues.